This record looks at one TCR beta chain sequence and its context. These data originate in a study of blood T cell repertoires in COVID-19. Study context: The samples span acute and convalescent COVID-19 from the United States, Italy and Spain. PBMCs, B-cell-depleted T cells, or T cells were the source of the cDNA or gDNA that made up the material.

In the authors' workflow: Estimated nucleated cell counts came from reference gene primer amplification. Produced via immunoSEQ multiplex PCR; TCRdb's table is partial and in-frame only. The DNA gave D and trimming, while V, J and clone size come from that table. This sample has 99,000 or so clones, with approximately 80% found just once. The specimen sequenced was peripheral blood. This receptor was identified in a man in his sixties with acute or convalescent COVID-19.

CDR3 sequence: CASSLRPLASGRAAGELFF. CDR3 nucleotides: TGTGCCAGCAGCTTACGCCCTCTAGCTAGCGGGAGGGCGGCCGGGGAGCTGTTTTTT. The chain joins TRBV11-3 to TRBJ2-2; 12 bases map to TRBD2. The CDR3 runs to 19 residues. V was clipped by 2 bases and J by 6 bases; unmatched bases: 13. Germline V gene data show CDR1 as SGHNT and CDR2 as YENEEA.